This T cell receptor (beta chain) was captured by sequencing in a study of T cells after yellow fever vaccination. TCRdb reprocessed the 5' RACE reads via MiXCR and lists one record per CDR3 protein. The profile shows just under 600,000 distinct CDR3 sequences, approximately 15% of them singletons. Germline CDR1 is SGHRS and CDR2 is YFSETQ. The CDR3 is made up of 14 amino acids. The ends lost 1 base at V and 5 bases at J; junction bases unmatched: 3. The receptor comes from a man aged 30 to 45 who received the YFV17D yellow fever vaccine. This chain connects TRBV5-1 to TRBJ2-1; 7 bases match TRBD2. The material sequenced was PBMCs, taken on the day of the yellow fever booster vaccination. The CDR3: CASSLPSGDNEQFF. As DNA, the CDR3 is TGCGCCAGCAGCTTGCCCAGCGGGGACAATGAGCAGTTCTTC.